These 12 T cell receptor beta chains were all obtained from the same sample, sequenced in a study of blood T cells in healthy people across ages. A second PCR of about 7 to 12 cycles used a sample-barcoded 5' primer and a J-beta primer mix. TCRdb used MiXCR to reprocess the 5' RACE reads, holding one entry per CDR3 protein. This table has some 1.8 million distinct CDR3 sequences, about 39% appearing once. Source material: blood. These receptor sequences come from a human donor in good health.

In this sample, this clonotype turned up a few times. The chain links TRBV20-1 to TRBJ1-2, with 8 positions matching TRBD1. Germline V lookup: CDR1 DFQATT, CDR2 SNEGSKA (reference sequence). The CDR3 is 13 amino acids. V lost 5 bases, J lost 6 bases, and 8 bases stayed unmatched. In DNA form, the CDR3 reads TGCAGTGCTGTCGGACAGGGATGGCATGGCTACACCTTC. It codes for CSAVGQGWHGYTF.

The V and J genes are TRBV12-3 or TRBV12-4 and TRBJ1-6, with 9 nucleotides matching TRBD1. This CDR3 is 14 amino acids long. After removal of 6 bases from V and 9 bases from J, the junction contained 6 bases not matched to a gene. The CDR3 sequence: CASSTQGAFSPLHF. The CDR3 nucleotides read TGTGCCAGCAGCACACAGGGGGCATTTTCACCCCTCCACTTT.

Only a few counts were recorded for this clonotype. This chain uses TRBV6-5 with TRBJ1-2; TRBD1 aligns across 11 bases. From germline, CDR1 is MNHEY and CDR2 SVGAGI. V lost 6 bases, J lost 3 bases, and 0 bases stayed unmatched. The length of the CDR3 is 13 residues. The CDR3 coding sequence is TGTGCCAGCAGGGGACAGGGGGACTATGGCTACACCTTC. As protein: CASRGQGDYGYTF.

This clonotype has ten or more counts. This chain links TRBV4-3 with TRBJ2-7; TRBD2 aligns across 8 bases. V was pared by 3 bases and J by 2 bases, with 9 bases of the junction left unmatched. The CDR3 spans 16 residues. Germline CDR1 and CDR2: LGHNA and YSLEER. The CDR3 nucleotides read TGCGCCAGCAGCCACTTGACCGGGGGGGTCGCCTACGAGCAGTACTTC. Its protein product is CASSHLTGGVAYEQYF.

This clonotype turned up a few times. The V gene is TRBV28, the J gene TRBJ1-2; D is unclear. Deletions cut 6 bases from V and 5 bases from J, with 13 bases between. Looked up from germline, CDR1 is MDHEN and CDR2 is SYDVKM. CDR3 length: 13 amino acids. The CDR3 DNA follows: TGTGCCAGCAGGAGAGGACGGGAATATGGCTACACCTTC. Its translation: CASRRGREYGYTF.

The sample holds a few counts of this clonotype. The V gene is TRBV20-1, the J gene TRBJ2-3, with a possible D match to TRBD1 (5 bases). Looked up from germline, CDR1 is DFQATT and CDR2 is SNEGSKA (reference sequence). The germline V and J ends were trimmed by 5 bases and 0 bases, with 18 bases remaining between them. The CDR3 has 16 residues. The DNA of the CDR3 is TGCAGTGCTCTAGAATCAGGGTCTAGTAGCACAGATACGCAGTATTTT. It encodes CSALESGSSSTDTQYF.

This clonotype has only a few counts. The chain's CDR3 is CSARDPLRWNTEAFF. The CDR3 nucleotides read TGCAGTGCTAGAGATCCCTTAAGATGGAACACTGAAGCTTTCTTT. The rearrangement links TRBV20-1 to TRBJ1-1; no clear D. V lost 0 bases, J lost 1 base, and 12 bases lay in between. The CDR3 runs 15 residues. Germline V gene lookup returns CDR1 DFQATT and CDR2 SNEGSKA (reference sequence).

V gene TRBV7-2 combines with J gene TRBJ1-1; 10 positions match TRBD1. V trimming: 3 bases; J trimming: 5 bases; junction bases outside the gene matches: 6. This CDR3 comprises 15 residues. Germline V CDR1 and CDR2: SGHTA, FQGNSA. CDR3 coding DNA: TGTGCCAGCAGCTTCAGACAGGGGGCAAAGACTGAAGCTTTCTTT. It is translated as CASSFRQGAKTEAFF.

There are a few counts of this clonotype. V is TRBV20-1 and J is TRBJ2-7; 7 bases fit TRBD1. The germline gives CDR1 DFQATT, CDR2 SNEGSKA (reference sequence). V lost 0 bases, J lost 0 bases, and 5 bases stayed unmatched. CDR3 length: 15 amino acids. The CDR3 region is CSAREMTGISYEQYF. The CDR3 DNA reads TGCAGTGCTAGAGAGATGACAGGGATCTCCTACGAGCAGTACTTC.

The gene calls are TRBV7-9 and TRBJ2-5, with 10 bases lining up with TRBD1. Looked up from germline, CDR1 is SEHNR and CDR2 is FQNEAQ (reference sequence). J was trimmed by 4 bases and V by 4 bases; bases with no gene match: 6. This CDR3 is built from 15 residues. The CDR3 sequence is CASSSTGGWLETQYF. The DNA for the CDR3 is TGTGCCAGCAGCTCGACAGGGGGCTGGTTAGAGACCCAGTACTTC.

This clonotype was counted ten times or more. The chain combines TRBV7-2 with TRBJ2-5, with D maybe TRBD2 (5 bases). CDR3 length: 13 amino acids. Germline CDR1 reads SGHTA; CDR2 reads FQGNSA. The ends were cut back, 5 bases at V and 0 bases at J, with 7 bases in the middle. CDR3 sequence reads: CASSLDYQETQYF. In DNA form, the CDR3 reads TGTGCCAGCAGCCTGGACTACCAAGAGACCCAGTACTTC.

This clonotype was detected only a few times. CDR3 coding DNA: TGTGCCAGCAGCCGTTGGGAGGGAGAGACCCAGTACTTC. This translates into CASSRWEGETQYF. The chain joins TRBV5-5 to TRBJ2-5; 7 bases align to TRBD2. J lost 4 bases, V lost 4 bases, and 4 bases had no gene match. CDR1 SGHKS and CDR2 YYEKEE come from the germline V gene (reference sequence). There are 13 residues in the CDR3.